Presented here are 27 T cell receptor beta chains from one specimen sequenced in a study of blood T cell repertoires in COVID-19 (dated by TCRdb to the early 2020s). Library generation was performed with the immunoSEQ multiplex PCR assay. TCRdb limited this immuneACCESS table to in-frame rearrangements with V and J called. A share of clones is missing; checked studies link under half to unresolved V genes, and the rest is unexplained. This sample lists approximately 290,000 clones; roughly 90% were detected once. About 2.2% of the sample goes to the ten largest clones. The sample was peripheral blood. Receptors were obtained from a woman aged 25 to 39 with COVID-19, enrolled during active disease.

The genes are TRBV19 and TRBJ1-2; D is possibly TRBD1 (6 bases). The CDR3 extends over 12 amino acids. Germline V lookup: CDR1 LNHDA, CDR2 SQIVND (reference sequence). V lost 4 bases to trimming and J lost 8 bases, with 11 bases between them. The CDR3 DNA reads as TGTGCCAGTAGTAGTGGACAGCTCGGCTACACCTTC. Translation: CASSSGQLGYTF.

The rearrangement links TRBV6-5 to TRBJ2-2; TRBD2 matches at 9 bases. Per the germline V gene, CDR1 is MNHEY and CDR2 is SVGAGI. The trim removed 4 bases at V and 5 bases at J, leaving 5 bases unmatched. The CDR3 is 15 amino acids. The CDR3 here is CASSSLAGSTGELFF. The CDR3 nucleotides are TGTGCCAGCAGTTCTCTAGCGGGGTCGACCGGGGAGCTGTTTTTT.

The chain has TRBV29-1 and TRBJ2-2; tentatively, D is TRBD2 (5 bases). Trimming pared 6 bases from V and 4 bases from J, leaving 15 bases between. CDR3 length equals 14 residues. CDR1 and CDR2 (germline): SQVTM, ANQGSEA. CDR3 amino acids: CSVRTLGPTGELFF. The CDR3, as DNA: TGCAGCGTGCGTACACTAGGTCCCACCGGGGAGCTGTTTTTT.

J is TRBJ1-3 and V is TRBV5-6, with TRBD1 matching 8 bases. This CDR3 is 15 amino acids long. V lost 5 bases, J lost 3 bases, and 7 bases stayed unmatched. Germline values: CDR1 SGHDT, CDR2 YYEEEE. The CDR3 loop is CASRGQGAFGNTIYF. DNA for the CDR3: TGTGCCAGCAGAGGTCAGGGGGCCTTTGGAAACACCATATATTTT.

As concerns this clone: Other nucleotide sequences in the sample specify the same CDR3. The chain combines TRBV19 with TRBJ1-1, with D possibly TRBD1 on 5 matching bases. CDR3 length: 13 residues. The germline V gene has CDR1 LNHDA and CDR2 SQIVND (reference sequence). V lost 4 bases and J 1 base, leaving 7 bases between the germline ends. The DNA of the CDR3 is TGTGCCAGTAGTACGACAGCGAACACTGAAGCTTTCTTT. Translating it yields CASSTTANTEAFF.

The J gene is TRBJ2-7, the V gene TRBV11-2; TRBD2 agrees at 10 bases. The CDR3 consists of 16 residues. Per the germline V gene, CDR1 is SGHAT and CDR2 is FQNNGV. J gave up 6 bases and V 5 bases, and 13 bases lay outside the gene matches. The CDR3 region is CASSISGRLAGFEQYF. The DNA of the CDR3 is TGTGCCAGCAGCATATCGGGTCGACTAGCGGGCTTCGAGCAGTACTTC.

The chain recombines TRBV4-2 with TRBJ2-3, with 11 nucleotides matching TRBD2. CDR1 LGHNA and CDR2 YNFKEQ come from the germline V gene. The CDR3 sequence is 18 residues long. Trimming at V came to 0 bases and at J to 2 bases, leaving 7 bases not matched to a gene. The CDR3 sequence: CASSQEMTSGTNTDTQYF. The CDR3 region has the DNA TGTGCCAGCAGCCAAGAGATGACTAGCGGGACGAACACAGATACGCAGTATTTT.

The V gene is TRBV12-3 or TRBV12-4, the J gene TRBJ1-2; no clear D gene. This CDR3 contains 13 residues. V dropped 5 bases and J dropped 7 bases, with 14 bases sitting between them. The CDR3 sequence: CASSDNRSGGYTF. CDR3 bases: TGTGCCAGCAGTGACAATCGGAGCGGTGGCTACACCTTC.

The J gene is TRBJ2-3, the V gene TRBV27; 7 bases are a match to TRBD1. CDR3 size: 15 residues. CDR1 and CDR2 (germline): MNHEY, SMNVEV (reference sequence). V lost 5 bases and J lost 4; bases outside the gene matches: 9. Written as DNA, the CDR3 is TGTGCCAGCAGTCACGGACAGGCTGGCCCAGATACGCAGTATTTT. Its translation is CASSHGQAGPDTQYF.

This sequence joins TRBV5-1 and TRBJ1-4, with TRBD1 matching 7 bases. The germline V gene encodes CDR1 SGHRS and CDR2 YFSETQ. The V segment lost 4 bases and the J segment 4 bases; nucleotides outside the gene matches: 7. The CDR3 is 15 residues long. CDR3 region: CASSPRTGFNEKLFF. DNA for the CDR3: TGCGCCAGCAGCCCAAGGACAGGTTTTAATGAAAAACTGTTTTTT.

The genes are TRBV4-2 and TRBJ2-1, with D perhaps TRBD2 (5 bases). V was trimmed by 1 base and J by 5 bases, leaving 15 bases between them. CDR1 is LGHNA and CDR2 is YNFKEQ in the germline V gene. CDR3 length equals 16 residues. CDR3 coding DNA: TGTGCCAGCAGCCAAGTCCGTGGCACCGGGGACAATGAGCAGTTCTTC. This translates into CASSQVRGTGDNEQFF.

The chain has TRBV10-3 and TRBJ2-3, with D perhaps TRBD1 (5 bases). Germline V lookup: CDR1 ENHRY, CDR2 SYGVKD. V was shortened by 6 bases and J by 2 bases, with 12 bases between the two germline ends. The CDR3 length is 14 residues. CDR3: CAIRTELSTDTQYF. Written as DNA, the CDR3 is TGTGCCATCAGGACAGAACTATCCACAGATACGCAGTATTTT.

This chain joins TRBV30 and TRBJ2-1; D is undetermined. This CDR3 has 13 amino acids. Trimming stripped 7 bases from V and 10 bases from J, with 20 bases between. Germline values: CDR1 GTSNPN, CDR2 SVGIG (reference sequence). The CDR3: CASTEENGEEQFF. DNA for the CDR3: TGTGCCTCTACTGAAGAAAACGGTGAGGAGCAGTTCTTC.

The V gene is TRBV5-1, the J gene TRBJ2-2; the D gene is possibly TRBD1 (5 bases). V lost 5 bases, J lost 4 bases, and 18 bases lay in between. CDR1 SGHRS and CDR2 YFSETQ come from the germline V gene. This CDR3 is 16 amino acids long. The CDR3 here is CASSRQGDIGTGELFF. The CDR3 DNA is TGCGCCAGCAGTCGCCAGGGTGATATTGGCACCGGGGAGCTGTTTTTT. Full variable domain (remainder filled in from reference TRBV5-1 and TRBJ2-2): KAGVTQTPRYLIKTRGQQVTLSCSPISGHRSVSWYQQTPGQGLQFLFEYFSETQRNKGNFPGRFSGRQFSNSRSEMNVSTLELGDSALYLCASSRQGDIGTGELFFGEGSRLTVL.

CDR3 coding DNA: TGTGCCAGCAGCGCCGGACTAGCGGGAGCCAATGAGCAGTTCTTC. Its translation: CASSAGLAGANEQFF. The chain employs TRBV7-9 and TRBJ2-1, with 13 bases fitting TRBD2. The CDR3 consists of 15 residues. Germline trimming cut 5 bases from V and 6 bases from J; bases unmatched to any gene: 4. CDR1 and CDR2 (germline): SEHNR, FQNEAQ (reference sequence).

The CDR3 DNA reads as TGCGCCAGCAGCTGGGTATGGACTAGCAGAGACAATGAGCAGTTCTTC. It specifies CASSWVWTSRDNEQFF. The gene calls are TRBV5-1 and TRBJ2-1, with 8 positions matching TRBD2. Germline V gene data show CDR1 as SGHRS and CDR2 as YFSETQ. With 3 bases clipped from V and 5 bases from J, the junction kept 10 bases outside the gene matches. The CDR3 consists of 16 residues.

The chain links TRBV9 to TRBJ2-7; 7 bases are shared with TRBD2. The CDR3 has 15 amino acids. Germline CDR1 and CDR2: SGDLS and YYNGEE. Trimming cost V 4 bases and J 3 bases; bases outside gene matches: 10. CDR3 coding DNA: TGTGCCAGCAGCTCTTACGGGACTAACTTCTACGAGCAGTACTTC. It codes for CASSSYGTNFYEQYF.

This chain connects TRBV7-7 to TRBJ2-4, with D uncertain. The CDR3 totals 18 residues. CDR1 is SSHAT, CDR2 FNYEAQ, per germline (reference sequence). Trimming removed 0 bases at V and 0 bases at J, with 15 bases between. The CDR3 here is CASSLAPGFPLAKNIQYF. CDR3 coding DNA: TGTGCCAGCAGCTTAGCGCCAGGTTTCCCTCTAGCCAAAAACATTCAGTACTTC.

The rearrangement joins TRBV19 to TRBJ2-7; D possibly corresponds to TRBD2 (6 bases). The germline CDR1 and CDR2 sequences are LNHDA and SQIVND (reference sequence). The CDR3 loop spans 13 amino acids. Trimming removed 5 bases at V and 2 bases at J, with 10 bases between. The CDR3 DNA follows: TGTGCCAGTAGTCCAGGAGGGGCCTACGAGCAGTACTTC. Protein product: CASSPGGAYEQYF.

V is TRBV29-1 and J is TRBJ2-1; 12 bases agree with TRBD2. This CDR3 is built from 16 residues. Germline CDR1 is SQVTM and CDR2 is ANQGSEA. V dropped 1 base and J dropped 7; count of bases not matched to a gene: 8. The CDR3 bases are TGCAGCGTTGAAGGGGCCGGGCTAGCGGGAGGGAATGAGCAGTTCTTC. Translated, it gives CSVEGAGLAGGNEQFF.

The gene calls are TRBV11-2 and TRBJ2-2, with 9 bases aligning to TRBD1. The CDR3 is 14 amino acids. Germline CDR1 and CDR2: SGHAT and FQNNGV. J gave up 6 bases and V 5 bases, and 4 bases lay outside the gene matches. The DNA for the CDR3 is TGTGCCAGCAGCCGGGACAGGGACGCCGGGGAGCTGTTTTTT. Protein sequence: CASSRDRDAGELFF. Complete variable domain (other parts from reference TRBV11-2 and TRBJ2-2): EAGVAQSPRYKIIEKRQSVAFWCNPISGHATLYWYQQILGQGPKLLIQFQNNGVVDDSQLPKDRFSAERLKGVDSTLKIQPAKLEDSAVYLCASSRDRDAGELFFGEGSRLTVL.

In this sample, this clone turned up once. The rearrangement links TRBV28 to TRBJ2-6; D gene unclear. Deletions cut 5 bases from V and 0 bases from J, with 8 bases between. The germline CDR1 and CDR2 sequences are MDHEN and SYDVKM. The CDR3 sequence is 15 residues long. DNA of the CDR3: TGTGCCAGCAGTCTACTCAACTCTGGGGCCAACGTCCTGACTTTC. Its translation: CASSLLNSGANVLTF.

The chain joins TRBV6-1 to TRBJ1-2; D gene ambiguous. The CDR3 is 14 residues long. V was pared by 1 base and J by 10 bases, with 16 bases between. Germline-derived CDR1 and CDR2 are MNHNS and SASEGT. The CDR3 loop is CASSEDWQVVVYTF. The DNA for the CDR3 is TGTGCCAGCAGTGAAGATTGGCAGGTCGTTGTCTACACCTTC.

This clone has a single count. The chain combines TRBV5-6 with TRBJ2-7; possible D gene TRBD2, 6 bases. Germline V gene data show CDR1 as SGHDT and CDR2 as YYEEEE. CDR3 size: 13 residues. Trimming removed 7 bases at V and 0 bases at J, with 11 bases between. Here the CDR3 DNA reads TGTGCCAGCGGGTCTAGCGCCTCCTACGAGCAGTACTTC. Amino acid sequence: CASGSSASYEQYF. Together with reference TRBV5-6 and TRBJ2-7, the CDR3 gives the full variable domain: DAGVTQSPTHLIKTRGQQVTLRCSPKSGHDTVSWYQQALGQGPQFIFQYYEEEERQRGNFPDRFSGHQFPNYSSELNVNALLLGDSALYLCASGSSASYEQYFGPGTRLTVT.

This chain connects TRBV30 to TRBJ1-4; 7 nucleotides line up with TRBD1. The CDR3 is made up of 16 amino acids. Trimming removed 0 bases from V and 1 base from J; junction bases left unmatched: 5. Germline CDR1 GTSNPN, CDR2 SVGIG (reference sequence). CDR3 nucleotides: TGTGCCTGGAGTGTACGGAGACAGGGAACTAATGAAAAACTGTTTTTT. Translating it yields CAWSVRRQGTNEKLFF.

The V call is TRBV14, the J call TRBJ2-1; 7 nucleotides agree with TRBD1. This CDR3 has 15 amino acids. Germline CDR1 SGHDN, CDR2 FVKESK. Trimming at V came to 1 base and at J to 9 bases, leaving 9 bases not matched to a gene. CDR3 region: CASSQATGALVEQFF. Here the CDR3 DNA reads TGTGCCAGCAGCCAAGCAACAGGGGCCTTGGTTGAGCAGTTCTTC.

This chain connects TRBV19 to TRBJ1-5, with a tentative D call TRBD1 (6 bases). V was clipped by 1 base and J by 0 bases, with 10 bases between them. Germline assignment: CDR1 LNHDA and CDR2 SQIVND (reference sequence). This CDR3 region has 16 residues. As DNA, the CDR3 is TGTGCCAGTAGTATAGGCAGCAGGGGTAGCAATCAGCCCCAGCATTTT. This encodes CASSIGSRGSNQPQHF.